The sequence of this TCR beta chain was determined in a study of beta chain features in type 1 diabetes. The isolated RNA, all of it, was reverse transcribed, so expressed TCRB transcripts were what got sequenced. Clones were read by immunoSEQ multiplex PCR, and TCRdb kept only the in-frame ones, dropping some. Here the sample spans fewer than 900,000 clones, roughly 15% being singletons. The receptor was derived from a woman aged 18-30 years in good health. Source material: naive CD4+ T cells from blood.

CDR3 protein: CASSQSNGGRTEAFF. In nucleotides, the CDR3 is TGCGCCAGCAGCCAGTCAAACGGGGGGCGGACTGAAGCTTTCTTT. The genes are TRBV4-3 and TRBJ1-1; tentatively, D is TRBD1 (6 bases). CDR1 LGHNA and CDR2 YSLEER come from the germline V gene. This CDR3 region has 15 residues. Trimming left V 3 bases short and J 5 bases short, with 16 bases between.